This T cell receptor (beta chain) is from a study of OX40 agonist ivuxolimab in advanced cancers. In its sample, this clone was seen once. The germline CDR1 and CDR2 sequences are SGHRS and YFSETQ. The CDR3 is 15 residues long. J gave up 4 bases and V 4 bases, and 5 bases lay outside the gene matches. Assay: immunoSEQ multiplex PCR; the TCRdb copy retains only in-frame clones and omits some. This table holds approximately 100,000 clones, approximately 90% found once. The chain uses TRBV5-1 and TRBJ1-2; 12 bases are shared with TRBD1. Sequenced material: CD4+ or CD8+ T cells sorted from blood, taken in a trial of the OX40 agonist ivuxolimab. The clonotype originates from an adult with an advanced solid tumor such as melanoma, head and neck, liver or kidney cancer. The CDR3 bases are TGCGCCAGCAGCGACCGGGACAGGGGGCCCTATGGCTACACCTTC. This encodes CASSDRDRGPYGYTF.